This T cell receptor beta chain came from a study of shared clonotypes between healthy human individuals (dated by TCRdb to 2020 to 2021). About the investigation overall: The cohort included three men and a couple of women between 18 and 49 years of age. Between about 0.85 and 10 billion PBMCs per donor were obtained by leukapheresis. Different laboratories and diverse techniques were used to prepare libraries and sequence TCR repertoires, to increase sequencing depth and limit assay-specific biases. Blood TCR repertoires of five healthy adults were deeply sequenced to estimate repertoire size and the extent of clonotype sharing between individuals. Per donor, three plates each were used for CD4 naive and CD4 memory, two for CD8 naive, and one for CD8 memory.

With respect to this clone: Its antigen is not yet known. Base-call qualities are not available, and no considerably larger clone is one nucleotide away.

The CDR3 has 13 amino acids, counting the end cysteine and phenylalanine. The kept DNA is CDR3 alone, 39 bases in frame from the first base. CDR1 is given as MNHNY and CDR2 as SVGAGI, both from the germline V gene (reference sequence). V was cut back by 7 bases and J by 8 bases, leaving a gap of 17 bases between them. The study at large found these results: Clonotypes shared by all four sorted-subset donors showed higher generation probabilities than non-shared clonotypes. Across four donors, about 4.5% of naive CD4, 3.5% of naive CD8, about 2.3% of memory CD4, and 0.4% of memory CD8 clonotypes were shared. Pairwise subsampling indicated that sequencing depth was expected to affect the degree of clonotype sharing among donors. Incomplete sequencing was indicated by rarefaction of sorted-subset datasets, despite the large sequencing depth. Sampling was limited to blood, and TCR repertoires in tissue likely differ from TCR repertoires in blood. Estimated clonotype richness was generally larger for naive than for memory subsets. The small number of donors limited the genetic and exposure-history diversity represented.

TCR CDR3 regions were amplified from genomic DNA by multiplex PCR using the deep immunoSEQ assay. Extracted genomic DNA from each cell subset was distributed evenly across all wells of several immunoSEQ 96-well plates, and each plate was treated as a replicate. For sorted subsets, each replicate PCR was loaded with 150 to 250 ng genomic DNA, equivalent to 30,000 or so T cell genomes. Purified libraries were measured with a Qubit 3.0 fluorometer, size-checked on a Bioanalyzer 2100, and measured again with the KAPA Library Quantification kit. A separate single-read 150-cycle Illumina NextSeq 550 flow cell was used to sequence each immunoSEQ 96-well plate. Per the authors' processing: The immunoSEQ output contained only junctional sequences without quality scores, so filtering could not match that applied to full-length reads. To assign V/J genes and CDR3, sequences were annotated using PyIR, a Python wrapper for IgBLAST v1.9, with IMGT germline references. Any read was removed if the V/J assignment was weak (E-value above 1e-6), the CDR3 was missing, or the read contained stop codons, out-of-frame junctions, or ambiguous translated residues. V3J clonotypes were defined as sequences sharing an identical inferred V gene, J gene, and CDR3 amino acid sequence. Percentage overlap between repertoires was calculated by dividing the number of shared unique clonotypes by the size of the smaller repertoire. RTK rarefaction, the Chao1 estimator, and Recon v2.1 estimates of unobserved clonotypes were used to assess repertoire richness. Generation probabilities for all TCRbeta clonotypes obtained by the gDNA method from several donors were computed using OLGA. The source is immuneACCESS, and TCRdb retained only in-frame sequences with V and J called. Part of the clones is not carried over; for the studies checked, unresolved V genes explain less than half of this, and the remainder is unexplained. V and J calls and clone size are copied from that table; D and trimming were computed from the DNA. Across this sample there are under 2.5 million clones, with about 90% seen only once. The ten largest clones take up 0.3% to 0.4% of the sample.

Donors were healthy HIV-negative adults with no recently reported acute infections or vaccinations. Every donor was a Caucasian adult residing in Nashville, Tennessee, USA. CD4+ T cells were enriched through magnetic negative selection, after which naive cells were positively selected on CD45RA and the remaining negative fraction served as the memory subset. Blood was obtained by leukapheresis, after which PBMCs were separated by Ficoll-Histopaque density gradient centrifugation and cryopreserved in liquid nitrogen vapor phase. Purity and quantity of every magnetically sorted T cell population were checked by analytical flow cytometry. Each sorted fraction had its genomic DNA isolated and then quantified by UV absorbance on a Nanodrop 2000c.

The sample comprised naive CD4+ T cells from PBMCs. Read against the paper, the sample's cell subset or site label means: CD45RA+ positively selected. Here the chain combines TRBV6-6 and TRBJ1-2; TRBD1 is a possible D gene, resting on 6 matching bases. This clonotype was obtained from a young man in good health. Some clones in this sample may be carry-over from other donors' samples. The nucleotides read TGTGCCAGCACGGGGGGGCGCGGGGAGGGCTACACCTTC. Its protein reads: CASTGGRGEGYTF.